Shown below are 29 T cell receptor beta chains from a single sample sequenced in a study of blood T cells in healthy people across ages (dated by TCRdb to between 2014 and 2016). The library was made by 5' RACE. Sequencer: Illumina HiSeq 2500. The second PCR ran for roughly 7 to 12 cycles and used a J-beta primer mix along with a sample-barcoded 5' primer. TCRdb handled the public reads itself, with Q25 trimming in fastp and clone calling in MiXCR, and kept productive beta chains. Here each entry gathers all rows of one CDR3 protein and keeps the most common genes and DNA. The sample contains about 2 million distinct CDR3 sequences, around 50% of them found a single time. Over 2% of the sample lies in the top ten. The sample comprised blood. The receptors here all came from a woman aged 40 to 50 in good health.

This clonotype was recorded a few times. CDR3 residues: CASRLKAALGNSPLHF. The CDR3 DNA reads as TGTGCCAGTAGATTAAAGGCGGCCCTGGGGAATTCACCCCTCCACTTT. The rearrangement links TRBV12-3 or TRBV12-4 to TRBJ1-6, with unresolved D. The CDR3 extends over 16 amino acids. V was shortened by 9 bases and J by 7 bases, with 22 bases between the two germline ends.

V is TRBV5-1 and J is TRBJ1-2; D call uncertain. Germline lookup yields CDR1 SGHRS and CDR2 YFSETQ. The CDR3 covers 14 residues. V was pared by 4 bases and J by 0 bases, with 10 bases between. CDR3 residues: CASSKDGTNYGYTF. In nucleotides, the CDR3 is TGCGCCAGCAGCAAGGACGGTACTAACTATGGCTACACCTTC.

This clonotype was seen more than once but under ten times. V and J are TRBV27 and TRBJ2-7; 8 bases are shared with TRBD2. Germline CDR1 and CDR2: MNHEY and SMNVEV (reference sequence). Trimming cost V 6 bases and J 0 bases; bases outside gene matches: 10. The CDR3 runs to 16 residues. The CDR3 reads CASRLVAGGASYEQYF. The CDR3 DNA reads TGTGCCAGCAGACTCGTGGCGGGGGGCGCCTCCTACGAGCAGTACTTC.

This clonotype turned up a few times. CDR3 residues: CASRPGTGEQETQYF. CDR3 nucleotide sequence: TGTGCCAGCAGGCCGGGGACAGGGGAACAAGAGACCCAGTACTTC. The rearrangement uses TRBV28 and TRBJ2-5, with 10 positions matching TRBD1. Looked up from germline, CDR1 is MDHEN and CDR2 is SYDVKM. Trimming cost V 6 bases and J 2 bases; bases outside gene matches: 6. The CDR3 totals 15 residues.

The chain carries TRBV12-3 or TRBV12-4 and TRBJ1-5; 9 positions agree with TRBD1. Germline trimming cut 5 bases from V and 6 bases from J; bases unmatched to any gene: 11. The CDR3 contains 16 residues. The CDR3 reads CASSLGQGRTGQPQHF. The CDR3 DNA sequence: TGTGCCAGCAGTCTCGGACAGGGGAGAACGGGTCAGCCCCAGCATTTT.

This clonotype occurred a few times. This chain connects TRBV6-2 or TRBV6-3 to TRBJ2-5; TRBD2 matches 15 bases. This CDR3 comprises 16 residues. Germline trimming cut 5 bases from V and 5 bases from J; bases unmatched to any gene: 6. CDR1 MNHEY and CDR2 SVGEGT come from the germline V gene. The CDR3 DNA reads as TGTGCCAGCAGTCTCGGGACTAGCGGGGGGACGGAGACCCAGTACTTC. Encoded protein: CASSLGTSGGTETQYF.

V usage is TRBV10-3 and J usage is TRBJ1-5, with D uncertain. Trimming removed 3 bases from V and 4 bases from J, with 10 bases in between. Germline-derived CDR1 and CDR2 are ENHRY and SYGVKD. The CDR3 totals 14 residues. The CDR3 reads CAISEGQTNQPQHF. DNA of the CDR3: TGTGCCATCAGTGAAGGGCAGACAAATCAGCCCCAGCATTTT.

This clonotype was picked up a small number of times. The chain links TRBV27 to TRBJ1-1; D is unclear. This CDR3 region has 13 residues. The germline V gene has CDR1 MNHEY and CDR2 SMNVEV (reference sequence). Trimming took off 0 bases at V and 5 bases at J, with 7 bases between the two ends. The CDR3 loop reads CASSLSGRTEAFF. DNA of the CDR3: TGTGCCAGCAGTTTATCAGGGAGGACTGAAGCTTTCTTT.

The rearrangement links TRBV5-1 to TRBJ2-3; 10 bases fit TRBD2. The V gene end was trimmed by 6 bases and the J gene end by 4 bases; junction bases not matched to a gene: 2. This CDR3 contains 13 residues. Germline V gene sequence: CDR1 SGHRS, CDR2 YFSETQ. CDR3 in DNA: TGCGCCAGCAAGACTAGCGGGTCAGATACGCAGTATTTT. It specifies CASKTSGSDTQYF.

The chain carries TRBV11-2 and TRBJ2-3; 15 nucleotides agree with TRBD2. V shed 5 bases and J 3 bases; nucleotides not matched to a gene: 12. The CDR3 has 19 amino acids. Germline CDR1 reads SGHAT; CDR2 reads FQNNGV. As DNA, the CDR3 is TGTGCCAGCAGCCAATTAGGACTAGCGGGGGGGCTCCCAACAGATACGCAGTATTTT. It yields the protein CASSQLGLAGGLPTDTQYF.

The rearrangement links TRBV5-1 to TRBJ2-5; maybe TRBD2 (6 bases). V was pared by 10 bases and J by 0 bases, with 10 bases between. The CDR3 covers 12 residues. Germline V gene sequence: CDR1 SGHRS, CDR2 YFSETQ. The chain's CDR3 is CACRDYQETQYF. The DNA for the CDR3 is TGCGCCTGTAGGGACTACCAAGAGACCCAGTACTTC.

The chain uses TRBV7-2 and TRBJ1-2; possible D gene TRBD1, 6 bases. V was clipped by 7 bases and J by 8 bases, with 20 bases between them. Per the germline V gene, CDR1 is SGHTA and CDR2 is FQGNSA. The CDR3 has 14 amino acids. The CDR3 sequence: CASTGPGTPGGYTF. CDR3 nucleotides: TGTGCCAGCACCGGCCCCGGGACACCAGGCGGCTACACCTTC.

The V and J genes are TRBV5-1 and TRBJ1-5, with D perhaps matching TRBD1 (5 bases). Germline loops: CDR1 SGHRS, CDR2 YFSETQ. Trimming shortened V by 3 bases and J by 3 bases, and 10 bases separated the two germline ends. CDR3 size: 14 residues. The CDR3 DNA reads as TGCGCCAGCAGCTGGCCAGGACACAATCAGCCCCAGCATTTT. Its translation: CASSWPGHNQPQHF.

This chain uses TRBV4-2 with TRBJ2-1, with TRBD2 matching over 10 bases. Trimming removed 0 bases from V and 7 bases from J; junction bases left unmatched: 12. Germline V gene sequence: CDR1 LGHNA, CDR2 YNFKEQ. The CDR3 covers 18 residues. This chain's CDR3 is CASSQEVGPGLARNEQFF. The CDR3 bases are TGTGCCAGCAGCCAAGAAGTGGGGCCGGGACTAGCGAGGAATGAGCAGTTCTTC.

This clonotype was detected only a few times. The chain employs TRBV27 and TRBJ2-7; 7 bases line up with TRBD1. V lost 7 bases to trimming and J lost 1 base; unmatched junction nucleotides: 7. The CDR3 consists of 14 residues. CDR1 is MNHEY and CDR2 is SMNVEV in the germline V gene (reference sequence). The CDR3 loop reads CASNRRGPSYEQYF. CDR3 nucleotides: TGTGCCAGCAATCGAAGGGGGCCTTCCTACGAGCAGTACTTC.

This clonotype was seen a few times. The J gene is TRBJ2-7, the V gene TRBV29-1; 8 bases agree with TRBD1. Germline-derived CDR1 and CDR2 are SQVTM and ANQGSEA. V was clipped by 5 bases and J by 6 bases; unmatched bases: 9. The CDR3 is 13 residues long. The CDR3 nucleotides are TGCAGCGTTAAGACAGGGGATTTGGCCGAGCAGTACTTC. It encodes CSVKTGDLAEQYF.

The CDR3, as DNA: TGTGCCACCAGTGACCTCGTAGATGGCTACACCTTC. This gives the protein CATSDLVDGYTF. The chain joins TRBV24-1 to TRBJ1-2; no firm D call. Trimming left V 4 bases short and J 6 bases short, with 8 bases between. The CDR3 consists of 12 residues. Germline V lookup: CDR1 KGHDR, CDR2 SFDVKD.

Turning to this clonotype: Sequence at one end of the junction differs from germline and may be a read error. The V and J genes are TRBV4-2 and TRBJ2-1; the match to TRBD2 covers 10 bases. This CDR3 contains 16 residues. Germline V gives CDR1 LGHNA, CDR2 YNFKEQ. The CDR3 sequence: CASSQDLTSGHNEQFF. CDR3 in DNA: TGCGCCAGCAGCCAAGATTTGACTAGCGGGCACAATGAGCAGTTCTTC.

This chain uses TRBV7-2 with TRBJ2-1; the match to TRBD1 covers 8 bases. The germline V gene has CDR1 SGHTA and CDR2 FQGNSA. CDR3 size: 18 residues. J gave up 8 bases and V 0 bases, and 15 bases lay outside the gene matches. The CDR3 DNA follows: TGTGCCAGCAGCTTAGCCCCAAACAGGGGGAGAATAGTCGATGAGCAGTTCTTC. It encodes CASSLAPNRGRIVDEQFF.

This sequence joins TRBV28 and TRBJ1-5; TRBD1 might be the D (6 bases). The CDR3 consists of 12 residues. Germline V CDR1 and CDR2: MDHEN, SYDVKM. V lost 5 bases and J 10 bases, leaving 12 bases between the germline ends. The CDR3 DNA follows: TGTGCCAGCAGTCCACCACAGGGTCCCCAGCATTTT. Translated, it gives CASSPPQGPQHF.

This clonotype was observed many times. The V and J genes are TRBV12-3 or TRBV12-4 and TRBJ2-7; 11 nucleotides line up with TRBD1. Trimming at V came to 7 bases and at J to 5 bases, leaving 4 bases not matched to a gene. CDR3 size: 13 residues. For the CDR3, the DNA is TGTGCCAGCACCCCGGGACAGGGGGACGAGCAGTACTTC. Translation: CASTPGQGDEQYF.

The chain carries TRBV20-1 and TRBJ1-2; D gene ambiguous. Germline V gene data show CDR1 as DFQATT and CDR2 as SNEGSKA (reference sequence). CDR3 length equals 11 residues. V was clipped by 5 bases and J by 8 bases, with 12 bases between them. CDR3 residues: CSAFDRGGYTF. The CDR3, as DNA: TGCAGTGCTTTCGATCGTGGGGGCTACACCTTC.

CDR3 DNA: TGTGCCAGCAGCCCCTCAGGGAGATCTGGAAACACCATATATTTT. The encoded protein is CASSPSGRSGNTIYF. The chain employs TRBV7-9 and TRBJ1-3, with D possibly being TRBD1 (5 bases). The length of the CDR3 is 15 residues. V lost 5 bases to trimming and J lost 1 base, with 12 bases between them. Germline loops: CDR1 SEHNR, CDR2 FQNEAQ (reference sequence).

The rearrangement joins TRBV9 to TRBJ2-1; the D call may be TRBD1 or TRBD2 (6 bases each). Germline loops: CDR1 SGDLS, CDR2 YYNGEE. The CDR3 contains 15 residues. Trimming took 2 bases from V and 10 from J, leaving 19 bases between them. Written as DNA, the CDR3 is TGTGCCAGCAGCGTTGCCGGGGGACATGGTGGGGAGCAGTTCTTC. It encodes CASSVAGGHGGEQFF.

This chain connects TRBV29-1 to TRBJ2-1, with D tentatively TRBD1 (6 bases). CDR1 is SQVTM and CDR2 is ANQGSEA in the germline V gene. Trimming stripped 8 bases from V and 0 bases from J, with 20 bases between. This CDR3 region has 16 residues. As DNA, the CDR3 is TGCAGCATCAGGGTGCCGGGGACAAGCTCCTACAATGAGCAGTTCTTC. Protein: CSIRVPGTSSYNEQFF.

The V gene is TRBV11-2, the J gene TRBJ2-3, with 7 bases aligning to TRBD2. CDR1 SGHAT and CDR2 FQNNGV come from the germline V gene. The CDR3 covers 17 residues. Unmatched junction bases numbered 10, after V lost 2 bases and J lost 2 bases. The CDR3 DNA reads TGTGCCAGCAGCTTACGCCGCCGACTAGCCGTCACAGATACGCAGTATTTT. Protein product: CASSLRRRLAVTDTQYF.

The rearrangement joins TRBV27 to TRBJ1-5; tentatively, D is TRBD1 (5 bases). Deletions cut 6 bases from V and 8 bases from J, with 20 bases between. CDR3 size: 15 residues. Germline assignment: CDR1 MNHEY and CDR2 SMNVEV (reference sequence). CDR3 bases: TGTGCCAGCAGGGCGGCCGGGGCCGGGGATAAGCCCCAGCATTTT. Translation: CASRAAGAGDKPQHF.

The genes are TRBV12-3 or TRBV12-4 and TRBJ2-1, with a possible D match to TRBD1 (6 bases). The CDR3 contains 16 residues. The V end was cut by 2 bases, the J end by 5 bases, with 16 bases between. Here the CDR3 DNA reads TGTGCCAGCAGTTTAAGGCTACAGGGTATCGACAATGAGCAGTTCTTC. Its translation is CASSLRLQGIDNEQFF.

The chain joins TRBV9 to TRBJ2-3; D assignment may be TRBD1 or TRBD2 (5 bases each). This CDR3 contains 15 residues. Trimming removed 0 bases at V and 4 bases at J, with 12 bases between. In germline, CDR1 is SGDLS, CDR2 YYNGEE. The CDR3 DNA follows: TGTGCCAGCAGCGTAGGGGGCGGGTGGGCAGATACGCAGTATTTT. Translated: CASSVGGGWADTQYF.